The T cell receptor beta chain described here comes from a study of T cells in Graves' hyperthyroidism and ophthalmopathy. Overall study: Any treatment followed the collection of peripheral blood at initial diagnosis.

Ophthalmopathy patients all had a Clinical Activity Score of at least 3, a NOSPECS grade of at least 4 and disease under 3 months old. TCR beta CDR3 regions were amplified from RNA transcripts. Using the HTBI primer set, a first-round RT-PCR was run on the TCR CDR3. Each CDR3 protein is one row after TCRdb ran MiXCR on the multiplex PCR reads. The data show 660,000 or so distinct CDR3 sequences, roughly 20% seen once. Sequencing was performed on blood. This TCR came from a man in his thirties or forties with Graves' ophthalmopathy.

The CDR3 coding sequence is TGTGCCAGCAGTCCGTGGCTTAGCGGGGGCTCCTACAATGAGCAGTTCTTC. Its translation: CASSPWLSGGSYNEQFF. The chain carries TRBV27 and TRBJ2-1; 9 bases are shared with TRBD2. CDR3 size: 17 residues. Germline CDR1 MNHEY, CDR2 SMNVEV (reference sequence). The trim removed 5 bases at V and 0 bases at J, leaving 8 bases unmatched.